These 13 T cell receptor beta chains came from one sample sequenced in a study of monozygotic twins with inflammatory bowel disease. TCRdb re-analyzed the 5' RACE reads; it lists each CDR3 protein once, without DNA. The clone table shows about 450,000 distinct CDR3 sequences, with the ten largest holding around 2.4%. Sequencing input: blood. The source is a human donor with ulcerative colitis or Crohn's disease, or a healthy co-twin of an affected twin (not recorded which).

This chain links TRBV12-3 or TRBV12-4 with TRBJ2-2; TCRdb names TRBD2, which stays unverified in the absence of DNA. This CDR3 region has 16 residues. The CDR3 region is CASSRTGGMYTGELFF.

The CDR3 protein is CASSPRGGGNNQPQHF. J is TRBJ1-5 and V is TRBV7-8; TCRdb returns TRBD1, unconfirmable since there is no DNA. The germline gives CDR1 SGHVS, CDR2 FQNEAQ. The CDR3 length is 16 residues.

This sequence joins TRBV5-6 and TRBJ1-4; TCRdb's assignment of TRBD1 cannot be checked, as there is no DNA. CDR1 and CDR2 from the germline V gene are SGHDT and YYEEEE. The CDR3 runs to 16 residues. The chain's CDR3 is CASSPRLTGLNEKLFF.

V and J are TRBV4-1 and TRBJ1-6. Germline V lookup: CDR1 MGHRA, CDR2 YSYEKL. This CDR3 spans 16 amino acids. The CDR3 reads CASSQALGGGNSPLHF.

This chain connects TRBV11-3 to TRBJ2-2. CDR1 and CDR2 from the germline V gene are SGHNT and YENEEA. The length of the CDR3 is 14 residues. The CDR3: CASSASLGAGELFF.

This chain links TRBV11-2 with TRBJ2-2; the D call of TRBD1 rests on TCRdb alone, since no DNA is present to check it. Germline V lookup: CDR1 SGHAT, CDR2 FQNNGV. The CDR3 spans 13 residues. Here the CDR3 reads CASSQGFTGELFF.

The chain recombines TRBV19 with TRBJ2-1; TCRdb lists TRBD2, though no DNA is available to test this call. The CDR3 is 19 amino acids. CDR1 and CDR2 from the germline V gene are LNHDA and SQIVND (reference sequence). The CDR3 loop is CASSILLAGDLAVYNEQFF.

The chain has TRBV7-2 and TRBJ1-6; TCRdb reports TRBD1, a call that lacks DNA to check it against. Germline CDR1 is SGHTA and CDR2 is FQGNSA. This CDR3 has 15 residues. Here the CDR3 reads CASSGGPGGNSPLHF.

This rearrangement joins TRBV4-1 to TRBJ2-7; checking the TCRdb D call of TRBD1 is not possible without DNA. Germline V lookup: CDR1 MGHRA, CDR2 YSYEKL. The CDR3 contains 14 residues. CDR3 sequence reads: CASSRGVDSYEQYF.

This CDR3 reads CSVGTEFKGTQYF. V gene TRBV29-1 combines with J gene TRBJ2-5; TCRdb selects TRBD1, and the lack of DNA leaves this call unchecked. The length of the CDR3 is 13 residues. Germline CDR1 reads SQVTM; CDR2 reads ANQGSEA. The whole variable domain, remainder taken from reference TRBV29-1 and TRBJ2-5, is SAVISQKPSRDICQRGTSLTIQCQVDSQVTMMFWYRQQPGQSLTLIATANQGSEATYESGFVIDKFPISRPNLTFSTLTVSNMSPEDSSIYLCSVGTEFKGTQYFGPGTRLLVL.

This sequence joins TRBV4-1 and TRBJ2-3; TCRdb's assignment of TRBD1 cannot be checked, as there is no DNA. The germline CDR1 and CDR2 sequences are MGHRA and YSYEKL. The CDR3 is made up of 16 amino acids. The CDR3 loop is CASSQDGTVSTDTQYF.

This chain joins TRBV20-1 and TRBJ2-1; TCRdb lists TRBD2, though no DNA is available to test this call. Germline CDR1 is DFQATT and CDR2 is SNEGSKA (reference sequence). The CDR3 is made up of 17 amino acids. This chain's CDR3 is CSARASSGRNKGNEQFF.

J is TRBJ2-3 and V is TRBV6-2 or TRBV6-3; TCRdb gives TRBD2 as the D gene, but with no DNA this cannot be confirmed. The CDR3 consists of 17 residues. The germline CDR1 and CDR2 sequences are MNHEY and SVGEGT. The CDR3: CASSEDGGLRSTDTQYF.